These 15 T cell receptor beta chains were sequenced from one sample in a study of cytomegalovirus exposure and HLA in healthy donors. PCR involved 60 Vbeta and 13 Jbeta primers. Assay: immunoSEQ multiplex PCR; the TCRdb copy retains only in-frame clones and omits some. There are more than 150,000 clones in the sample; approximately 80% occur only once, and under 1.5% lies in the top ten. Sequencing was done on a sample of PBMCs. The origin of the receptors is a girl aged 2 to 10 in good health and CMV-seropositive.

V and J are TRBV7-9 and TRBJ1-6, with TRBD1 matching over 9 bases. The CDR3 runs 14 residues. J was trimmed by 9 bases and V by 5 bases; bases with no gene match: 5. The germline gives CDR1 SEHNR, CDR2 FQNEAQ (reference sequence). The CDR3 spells CASSVTGGSSPLHF. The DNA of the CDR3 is TGTGCCAGCAGCGTCACAGGGGGCAGTTCACCCCTCCACTTT.

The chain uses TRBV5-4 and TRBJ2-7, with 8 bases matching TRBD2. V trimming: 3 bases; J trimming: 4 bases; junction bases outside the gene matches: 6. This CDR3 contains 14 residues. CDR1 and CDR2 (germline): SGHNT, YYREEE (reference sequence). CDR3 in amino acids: CASSSGLDGYEQYF. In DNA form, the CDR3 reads TGTGCCAGCAGCTCGGGACTAGATGGGTACGAGCAGTACTTC.

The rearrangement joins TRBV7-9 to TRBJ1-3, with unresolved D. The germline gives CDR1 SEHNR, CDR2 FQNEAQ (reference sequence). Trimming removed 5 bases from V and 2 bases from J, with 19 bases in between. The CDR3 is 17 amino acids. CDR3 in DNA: TGTGCCAGCAGCCCCGGGTGGGCCCGGACTCCTGGAAACACCATATATTTT. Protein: CASSPGWARTPGNTIYF.

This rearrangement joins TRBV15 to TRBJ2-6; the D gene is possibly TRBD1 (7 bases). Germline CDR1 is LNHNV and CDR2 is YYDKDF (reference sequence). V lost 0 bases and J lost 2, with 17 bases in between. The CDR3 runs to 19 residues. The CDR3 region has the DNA TGTGCCACCAGCAGAGATCGGGCAGGGGGGAGTCCTGGGGCCAACGTCCTGACTTTC. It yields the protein CATSRDRAGGSPGANVLTF.

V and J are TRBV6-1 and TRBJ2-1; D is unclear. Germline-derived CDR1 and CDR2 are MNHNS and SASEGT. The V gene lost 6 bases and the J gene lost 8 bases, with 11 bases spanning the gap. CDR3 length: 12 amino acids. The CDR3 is CASSKAWDEQFF. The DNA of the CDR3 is TGTGCCAGCAGCAAAGCGTGGGATGAGCAGTTCTTC.

CDR3: CASRRTGALNQPQHF. The CDR3 DNA reads TGTGCCAGCAGGCGGACAGGGGCCCTTAATCAGCCCCAGCATTTT. The V gene is TRBV6-5, the J gene TRBJ1-5; 9 nucleotides agree with TRBD1. Trimming took 6 bases from V and 4 from J; bases not matched to a gene: 7. This CDR3 is 15 amino acids long. CDR1 and CDR2 from the germline V gene are MNHEY and SVGAGI.

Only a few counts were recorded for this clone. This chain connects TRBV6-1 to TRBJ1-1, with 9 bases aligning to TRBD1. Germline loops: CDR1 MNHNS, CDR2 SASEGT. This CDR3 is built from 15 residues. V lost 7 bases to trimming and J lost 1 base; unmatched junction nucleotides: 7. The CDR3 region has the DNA TGTGCCAGCACGGGACAGGGTCGAAGGAACACTGAAGCTTTCTTT. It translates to CASTGQGRRNTEAFF.

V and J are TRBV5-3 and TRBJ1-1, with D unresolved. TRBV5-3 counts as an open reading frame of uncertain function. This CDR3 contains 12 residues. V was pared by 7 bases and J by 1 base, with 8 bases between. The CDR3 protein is CARPRSNTEAFF. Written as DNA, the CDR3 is TGTGCCAGACCCCGGTCGAACACTGAAGCTTTCTTT.

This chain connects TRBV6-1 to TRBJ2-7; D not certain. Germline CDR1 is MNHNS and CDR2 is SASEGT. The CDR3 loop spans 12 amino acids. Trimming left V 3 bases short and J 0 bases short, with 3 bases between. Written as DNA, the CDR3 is TGTGCCAGCAGTGAGGCCTCCTACGAGCAGTACTTC. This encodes CASSEASYEQYF.

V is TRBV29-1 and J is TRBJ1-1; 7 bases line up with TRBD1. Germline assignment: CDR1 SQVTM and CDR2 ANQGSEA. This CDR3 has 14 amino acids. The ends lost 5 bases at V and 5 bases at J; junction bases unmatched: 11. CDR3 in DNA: TGCAGCGTTAAACAGGGGACCTCAGGGACTGAAGCTTTCTTT. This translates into CSVKQGTSGTEAFF.

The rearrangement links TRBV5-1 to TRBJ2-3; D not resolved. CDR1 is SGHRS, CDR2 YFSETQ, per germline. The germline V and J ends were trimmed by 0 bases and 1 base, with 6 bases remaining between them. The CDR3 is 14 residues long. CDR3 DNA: TGCGCCAGCAGCTTGGGAGTGGGCACAGATACGCAGTATTTT. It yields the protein CASSLGVGTDTQYF.

The CDR3 sequence is CASSRFDRSQETQYF. The CDR3 DNA follows: TGCGCCAGCAGCCGATTCGACAGGAGCCAAGAGACCCAGTACTTC. V is TRBV4-1 and J is TRBJ2-5, with TRBD1 as a possible D gene (6 bases). The length of the CDR3 is 15 residues. V was shortened by 4 bases and J by 1 base, with 13 bases between the two germline ends. Germline V lookup: CDR1 MGHRA, CDR2 YSYEKL.

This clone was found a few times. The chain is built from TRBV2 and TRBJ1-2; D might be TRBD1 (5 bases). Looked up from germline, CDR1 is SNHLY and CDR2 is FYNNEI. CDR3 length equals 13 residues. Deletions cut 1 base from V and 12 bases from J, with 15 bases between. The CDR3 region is CASSEDRLPPHTF. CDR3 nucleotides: TGTGCCAGCAGTGAAGACAGGTTGCCCCCCCACACCTTC.

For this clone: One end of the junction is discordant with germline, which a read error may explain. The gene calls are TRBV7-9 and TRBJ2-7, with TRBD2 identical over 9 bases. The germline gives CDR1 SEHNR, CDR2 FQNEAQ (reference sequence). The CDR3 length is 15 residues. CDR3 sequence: CSSRPHSGSSYEQYF. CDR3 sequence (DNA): TGTTCCAGCAGACCTCATAGCGGGAGCTCCTACGAGCAGTACTTC.

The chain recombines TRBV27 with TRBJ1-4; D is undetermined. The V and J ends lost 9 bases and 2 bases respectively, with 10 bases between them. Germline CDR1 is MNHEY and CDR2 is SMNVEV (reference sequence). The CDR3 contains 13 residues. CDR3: CARAGSTNEKLFF. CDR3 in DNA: TGTGCCAGAGCGGGGTCTACTAATGAAAAACTGTTTTTT.